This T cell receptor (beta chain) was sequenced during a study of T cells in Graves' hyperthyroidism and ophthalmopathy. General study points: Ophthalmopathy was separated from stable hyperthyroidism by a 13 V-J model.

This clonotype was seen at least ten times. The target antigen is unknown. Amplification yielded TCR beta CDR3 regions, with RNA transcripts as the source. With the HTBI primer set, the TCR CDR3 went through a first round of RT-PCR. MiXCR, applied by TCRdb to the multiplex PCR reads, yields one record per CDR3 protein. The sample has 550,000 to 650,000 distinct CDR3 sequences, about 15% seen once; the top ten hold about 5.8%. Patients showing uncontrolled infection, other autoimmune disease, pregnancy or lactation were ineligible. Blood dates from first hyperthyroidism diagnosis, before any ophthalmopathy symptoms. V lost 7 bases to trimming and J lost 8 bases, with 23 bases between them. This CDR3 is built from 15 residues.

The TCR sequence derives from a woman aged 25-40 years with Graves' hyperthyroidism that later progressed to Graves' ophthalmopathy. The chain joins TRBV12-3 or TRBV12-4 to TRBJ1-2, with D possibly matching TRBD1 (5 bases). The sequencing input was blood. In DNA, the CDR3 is TGTGCCAGCAACCCAAACGGGGCAGGTTTCGACGGCTACACCTTC. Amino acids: CASNPNGAGFDGYTF.